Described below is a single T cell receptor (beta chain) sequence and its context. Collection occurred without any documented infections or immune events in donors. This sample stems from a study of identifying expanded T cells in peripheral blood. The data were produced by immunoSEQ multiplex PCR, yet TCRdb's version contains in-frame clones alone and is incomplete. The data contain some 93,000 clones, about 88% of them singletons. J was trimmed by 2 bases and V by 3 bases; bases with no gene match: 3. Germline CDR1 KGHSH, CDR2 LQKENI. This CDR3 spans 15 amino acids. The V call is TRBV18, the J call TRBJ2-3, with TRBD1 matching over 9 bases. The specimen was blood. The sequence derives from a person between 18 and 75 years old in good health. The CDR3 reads CASSPGTGFTDTQYF. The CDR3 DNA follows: TGTGCCAGCTCACCCGGGACAGGGTTCACAGATACGCAGTATTTT.